The clone carrying this TCR beta chain was detected only a few times. From the 5' RACE reads, TCRdb called clonotypes with MiXCR, one entry per CDR3 protein. The table records around 530,000 distinct CDR3 sequences, nearly 15% of them present only once. The data originate from a study of identical twins. The data were also submitted as part of a second study, on yellow fever vaccine responses in identical twins.

This sequence was found in a woman under 30 in good health. Sequencing was carried out using CD4+ T cells sorted from blood.

CDR3 DNA sequence: TGCAGTTGGCCGGGAGGGGGAGAGACCCAGTACTTC. As protein: CSWPGGGETQYF. The chain couples TRBV20-1 to TRBJ2-5, with 8 nucleotides matching TRBD2. The ends lost 8 bases at V and 4 bases at J; junction bases unmatched: 6. Looked up from germline, CDR1 is DFQATT and CDR2 is SNEGSKA (reference sequence). The length of the CDR3 is 12 residues.